The rows below give T cell receptor beta chains drawn from one sample of a study of T cell responses to AZD1222 COVID-19 vaccine. This table comes from immunoSEQ multiplex PCR, and its TCRdb copy is limited to in-frame clones, with some not included. This table has 120,000 or so clones, more than 70% appearing once. The sample in question was peripheral blood, obtained on day 0 of AZD1222 vaccination. The source is an adult in good health. Each CDR3 is given with its conserved first and last residue. A D gene is named only where the DNA matches it firmly. A clone size is listed for some rows: how often the clone was seen (once, few, many), or a class if it is expanded.

V	size	D	J	CDR3	DNA
TRBV7-3	few	-	TRBJ2-2	CASRVDRWAGELFF	TGTGCCAGCAGAGTAGATCGGTGGGCCGGGGAGCTGTTTTTT
TRBV28	-	-	TRBJ1-5	CASSSSKQGPDSNQPQHF	TGTGCCAGCAGTTCCTCAAAACAGGGACCCGATAGCAATCAGCCCCAGCATTTT
TRBV5-8	-	-	TRBJ1-4	CASSSAGGESGEKLFF	TGTGCCAGCAGCTCCGCCGGCGGTGAATCGGGAGAAAAACTGTTTTTT
TRBV25-1	-	TRBD1	TRBJ1-1	CASSDPTGGTEAFF	TGTGCCAGCAGTGATCCCACAGGGGGCACTGAAGCTTTCTTT
TRBV5-1	-	TRBD2	TRBJ2-1	CASSTTSGGVSYNEQFF	TGCGCCAGCAGCACGACTAGCGGGGGGGTTTCCTACAATGAGCAGTTCTTC
TRBV11-2	-	-	TRBJ2-7	CASSPRQTSYEQYF	TGTGCCAGCAGCCCCAGGCAAACCTCCTACGAGCAGTACTTC
TRBV14	-	-	TRBJ2-1	CASSQVQGREQFF	TGTGCCAGCAGCCAAGTGCAGGGCAGGGAGCAGTTCTTC
TRBV7-9	-	-	TRBJ2-7	CASSNRVGEQYF	TGTGCCAGCAGCAACAGGGTGGGCGAGCAGTACTTC
TRBV20-1	-	-	TRBJ1-5	CSASRSDQPQHF	TGCAGTGCTAGTAGGTCCGATCAGCCCCAGCATTTT
TRBV25-1	-	TRBD2	TRBJ2-2	CASSESGRDTGELFF	TGTGCCAGCAGTGAATCGGGGAGGGACACCGGGGAGCTGTTTTTT
TRBV5-1	few	-	TRBJ2-3	CASLFSVSSTDTQYF	TGCGCCAGCTTATTCAGTGTTTCTAGCACAGATACGCAGTATTTT
TRBV28	-	-	TRBJ1-4	CASSFGGSREKLFF	TGTGCCAGCAGTTTCGGGGGGTCTAGGGAAAAACTGTTTTTT
TRBV12-3/TRBV12-4	-	-	TRBJ1-5	CASRDYSNQPQHF	TGTGCCAGCAGGGATTATAGCAATCAGCCCCAGCATTTT
TRBV7-9	-	-	TRBJ2-5	CASSFWVGVAQETQYF	TGTGCCAGCAGCTTTTGGGTAGGGGTAGCACAAGAGACCCAGTACTTC
TRBV23-1	-	-	TRBJ2-7	CASSCLGVWRYEQYF	TGCGCCAGCTCATGCTTGGGGGTCTGGAGATACGAGCAGTACTTC
TRBV30	-	TRBD1	TRBJ2-7	CAWSVPDRGVLHSREQYF	TGTGCCTGGAGTGTACCCGACAGGGGGGTTCTCCATTCGAGGGAGCAGTACTTC
TRBV30	-	-	TRBJ1-2	CAWSGSGNYGYTF	TGTGCCTGGAGTGGATCGGGAAACTATGGCTACACCTTC
TRBV27	-	-	TRBJ2-5	CATQEAGHQETQYF	TGTGCCACCCAAGAGGCCGGCCACCAAGAGACCCAGTACTTC
TRBV11-2	once	-	TRBJ2-3	CATGDSTDTQYF	TGTGCCACGGGGGACAGCACAGATACGCAGTATTTT
TRBV7-2	-	-	TRBJ1-1	CASSLVGHMNTEAFF	TGTGCCAGCAGCTTAGTCGGTCACATGAACACTGAAGCTTTCTTT